One and the same sample provided the 16 T cell receptor beta chains below, sequenced in a study of CD8 T cells in ankylosing spondylitis. TCRdb passed the 5' RACE reads through MiXCR, listing each CDR3 protein once. The sample shows around 150,000 distinct CDR3 sequences, 11% of them seen only once. Sequences were obtained from blood, either unsorted or a sorted T cell fraction (not recorded which). Source of these receptors: a male donor with ankylosing spondylitis or in good health (not recorded which).

This clonotype was observed many times. V usage is TRBV5-1 and J usage is TRBJ1-2, with 9 bases lining up with TRBD1. Germline V lookup: CDR1 SGHRS, CDR2 YFSETQ. This CDR3 has 15 amino acids. V lost 2 bases to trimming and J lost 6 bases; unmatched junction nucleotides: 8. Here the CDR3 reads CASSFDGQGMNGYTF. The CDR3 DNA reads TGCGCCAGCAGCTTTGATGGACAGGGGATGAATGGCTACACCTTC.

This clonotype was seen repeatedly, ten times or more. The V gene is TRBV19, the J gene TRBJ1-5; 8 bases line up with TRBD1. Per the germline V gene, CDR1 is LNHDA and CDR2 is SQIVND (reference sequence). The CDR3 runs 16 residues. The J segment lost 6 bases and the V segment lost 5 bases, leaving 12 bases of the junction unmatched. CDR3 protein: CASSASRTGLLQPQHF. The CDR3 DNA reads TGTGCCAGTAGTGCATCAAGGACAGGGTTGCTTCAGCCCCAGCATTTT.

As to this clonotype: A read error is possible here, since a much larger clone lies one base away. The chain carries TRBV5-1 and TRBJ1-1; D is ambiguous. Germline assignment: CDR1 SGHRS and CDR2 YFSETQ. This CDR3 is built from 15 residues. This CDR3 reads CASSLGVSLNAEAFF. Here the CDR3 DNA reads TGCGCCAGCAGCTTGGGAGTCAGCTTGAACGCTGAAGCTTTCTTT.

This clonotype was picked up a small number of times. An end of the junction differs from the germline gene, which may be a read error. The chain employs TRBV20-1 and TRBJ1-5, with D unclear. CDR1 is DFQATT, CDR2 SNEGSKA, per germline (reference sequence). There are 15 residues in the CDR3. CDR3 DNA: TGCTGTGCCTTCCCCGTCAGGTCAGGCAATCAGCCCCAGCATTTT. It encodes CCAFPVRSGNQPQHF.

The rearrangement joins TRBV29-1 to TRBJ2-1; TRBD2 matches 7 bases. This CDR3 region has 15 residues. Germline CDR1 reads SQVTM; CDR2 reads ANQGSEA. V shed 3 bases, J shed 9 bases, and the junction held 14 bases outside the gene matches. CDR3 amino acids: CSVDSSSGTWGEQFF. CDR3 coding DNA: TGCAGCGTTGATAGTTCTAGCGGAACGTGGGGTGAGCAGTTCTTC.

The chain combines TRBV7-2 with TRBJ1-1; 8 bases are shared with TRBD1. Looked up from germline, CDR1 is SGHTA and CDR2 is FQGNSA. J gave up 3 bases and V 4 bases, and 16 bases lay outside the gene matches. This CDR3 region has 18 residues. CDR3 in DNA: TGTGCCAGCAGCTCAGCCGAAAAGTCCGGGACAGGAGACACTGAAGCTTTCTTT. This encodes CASSSAEKSGTGDTEAFF. The full variable domain, in which reference TRBV7-2 and TRBJ1-1 provide the parts outside the CDR3, is GAGVSQSPSNKVTEKGKDVELRCDPISGHTALYWYRQSLGQGLEFLIYFQGNSAPDKSGLPSDRFSAERTGGSVSTLTIQRTQQEDSAVYLCASSSAEKSGTGDTEAFFGQGTRLTVV.

This clonotype has more than one count but fewer than ten. This chain connects TRBV10-1 to TRBJ2-7; D unresolved. Trimming cost V 5 bases and J 6 bases, with 8 bases left between them. CDR3 length: 11 amino acids. CDR1 is WNHNN, CDR2 SYGVQD, per germline (reference sequence). This CDR3 is CASSSLGEQYF. DNA for the CDR3: TGCGCCAGCAGTTCTTTGGGCGAGCAGTACTTC.

As concerns this clonotype: A much more abundant neighbour one base away suggests this may be a read error. The chain couples TRBV6-1 to TRBJ1-4, with 9 bases matching TRBD1. The CDR3 loop spans 13 amino acids. Germline values: CDR1 MNHNS, CDR2 SASEGT. The CDR3 nucleotides are TGTGCCAACAGTCGGGACAGGGAAGAAAAACTGTTTTTT. It yields the protein CANSRDREEKLFF.

This clonotype was seen a few times. The chain joins TRBV10-1 to TRBJ1-6; 7 positions match TRBD1. This CDR3 region has 13 residues. Germline CDR1 and CDR2: WNHNN and SYGVQD (reference sequence). Unmatched junction bases numbered 4, after V lost 4 bases and J lost 10 bases. Here the CDR3 reads CASSADRDSPLHF. CDR3 DNA sequence: TGCGCCAGCAGTGCCGACAGGGACTCACCCCTCCACTTT.

Notes on this clonotype: It may be a read error: a sequence one base away is much more abundant. This chain uses TRBV2 with TRBJ2-1; the D gene is possibly TRBD2 (5 bases). Germline-derived CDR1 and CDR2 are SNHLY and FYNNEI. The CDR3 contains 12 residues. CDR3 coding DNA: TGTGCCGGCAGTGGTGAGGGCAATGAGCAGTTCTTC. It encodes CAGSGEGNEQFF.

V gene TRBV7-9 combines with J gene TRBJ2-1, with D perhaps matching TRBD2 (6 bases). The germline V gene encodes CDR1 SEHNR and CDR2 FQNEAQ (reference sequence). Between the trimmed V and J ends, which lost 3 bases and 7 bases, there was a span of 16 bases. The length of the CDR3 is 15 residues. CDR3 amino acids: CASSLGGGVGNEQFF. The CDR3 DNA reads TGTGCCAGCAGCTTGGGGGGAGGTGTTGGGAATGAGCAGTTCTTC.

This chain uses TRBV20-1 with TRBJ1-1; a weak D match, TRBD1 (6 bases). Trimming removed 3 bases at V and 3 bases at J, with 17 bases between. Germline V gives CDR1 DFQATT, CDR2 SNEGSKA (reference sequence). This CDR3 region has 15 residues. Written as DNA, the CDR3 is TGCAGTGCTAGGCACCCGGTGTCAGGGGACACTGAAGCTTTCTTT. It encodes CSARHPVSGDTEAFF.

This clonotype has ten or more counts. The chain couples TRBV7-6 to TRBJ2-2; 7 positions match TRBD2. V shed 4 bases, J shed 7 bases, and the junction held 6 bases outside the gene matches. This CDR3 spans 14 amino acids. The germline V gene has CDR1 SGHVS and CDR2 FNYEAQ. The CDR3 loop is CASSSLLAIGELFF. CDR3 nucleotide sequence: TGTGCCAGCAGCTCCTTACTAGCGATCGGGGAGCTGTTTTTT.

Ten or more counts support this clonotype. This chain joins TRBV20-1 and TRBJ1-5; the D gene is possibly TRBD1 (5 bases). V lost 1 base to trimming and J lost 3 bases, with 13 bases between them. The CDR3 length is 15 residues. The germline gives CDR1 DFQATT, CDR2 SNEGSKA (reference sequence). In DNA, the CDR3 is TGCAGTGCTAGAGCATTTGTTGGGGCCAATCAGCCCCAGCATTTT. Translated: CSARAFVGANQPQHF.

The CDR3 region has the DNA TGTGCCACCAGCAGAGTGCGGGGAATAGCAACTAATGAAAAACTGTTTTTT. As protein: CATSRVRGIATNEKLFF. V and J are TRBV15 and TRBJ1-4; D is unclear. Germline V gene data show CDR1 as LNHNV and CDR2 as YYDKDF (reference sequence). This CDR3 spans 17 amino acids. The V and J ends lost 1 base and 0 bases respectively, with 12 bases between them.

This clonotype was detected ten times or more. V usage is TRBV4-3 and J usage is TRBJ2-3; 9 bases map to TRBD2. Germline trimming cut 5 bases from V and 1 base from J; bases unmatched to any gene: 4. Looked up from germline, CDR1 is LGHNA and CDR2 is YSLEER. This CDR3 region has 15 residues. In nucleotides, the CDR3 is TGCGCCAGCAGCTACGTAGCGGGGGGCACAGATACGCAGTATTTT. It codes for CASSYVAGGTDTQYF.